The 24 T cell receptor beta chains below were found in one sample sequenced in a study of T cells in Graves' hyperthyroidism and ophthalmopathy. TCR beta CDR3 regions were amplified from RNA. TCR CDR3 underwent first-round RT-PCR with the HTBI primer set. One entry per CDR3 protein results from TCRdb running MiXCR on the multiplex PCR reads. The profile shows 310,000 or so distinct CDR3 sequences, around 15% of them singletons. The sample was blood. Receptors originate from a woman aged 55-75 years with Graves' ophthalmopathy.

The rearrangement links TRBV7-9 to TRBJ2-1; D is perhaps TRBD2 (7 bases). V was trimmed by 2 bases and J by 2 bases, leaving 10 bases between them. The germline CDR1 and CDR2 sequences are SEHNR and FQNEAQ (reference sequence). The CDR3 sequence is 15 residues long. CDR3 sequence: CASSLKGGAYNEQFF. Written as DNA, the CDR3 is TGTGCCAGCAGCTTAAAGGGGGGGGCCTACAATGAGCAGTTCTTC. Filled out from reference TRBV7-9 and TRBJ2-1, the complete variable domain reads DTGVSQNPRHKITKRGQNVTFRCDPISEHNRLYWYRQTLGQGPEFLTYFQNEAQLEKSRLLSDRFSAERPKGSFSTLEIQRTEQGDSAMYLCASSLKGGAYNEQFFGPGTRLTVL.

This clonotype was counted ten times or more. The chain couples TRBV7-8 to TRBJ2-1, with a weak D call TRBD2 (7 bases). The germline V gene encodes CDR1 SGHVS and CDR2 FQNEAQ. This CDR3 comprises 16 residues. Deletions cut 6 bases from V and 5 bases from J, with 20 bases between. CDR3 protein: CASSLMGGRANNEQFF. The CDR3 DNA is TGTGCCAGCAGTTTGATGGGGGGGCGGGCGAACAATGAGCAGTTCTTC.

There are many counts of this clonotype. This chain links TRBV7-9 with TRBJ1-2; 10 positions match TRBD1. After removal of 5 bases from V and 4 bases from J, the junction contained 7 bases not matched to a gene. CDR1 is SEHNR and CDR2 is FQNEAQ in the germline V gene (reference sequence). The CDR3 is 15 amino acids. CDR3 loop: CASSPRGQGSYGYTF. The CDR3, as DNA: TGTGCCAGCAGCCCCCGGGGACAGGGGAGCTATGGCTACACCTTC.

This chain links TRBV20-1 with TRBJ1-2, with TRBD1 identical over 9 bases. The junction had 7 bases not matched to a gene; V was cut back by 1 base and J by 4 bases. The CDR3 is made up of 15 amino acids. Germline assignment: CDR1 DFQATT and CDR2 SNEGSKA (reference sequence). CDR3 protein: CSARGDREPGYGYTF. CDR3 nucleotides: TGCAGTGCTAGAGGGGACAGGGAACCTGGCTATGGCTACACCTTC.

This clonotype was seen at least ten times. This chain uses TRBV5-1 with TRBJ2-2, with 8 bases that match TRBD2. Germline-derived CDR1 and CDR2 are SGHRS and YFSETQ. With V trimmed by 7 bases and J by 4 bases, 6 bases remained unmatched. The CDR3 is 14 residues long. In nucleotides, the CDR3 is TGCGCCAGCCGCGGGAGCGGGGGCACCGGGGAGCTGTTTTTT. Its translation is CASRGSGGTGELFF.

This clonotype was picked up many times. This chain links TRBV5-6 with TRBJ2-3; D is ambiguous. The V end was cut by 1 base, the J end by 8 bases, with 8 bases between. This CDR3 has 12 residues. CDR1 SGHDT and CDR2 YYEEEE come from the germline V gene. The CDR3 nucleotides are TGTGCCAGCAGCTTGTCCGACCCTACGCAGTATTTT. Protein: CASSLSDPTQYF.

A word on this clonotype: Sequence at one end of the junction differs from germline and may be a read error. The chain combines TRBV19 with TRBJ1-2; 10 nucleotides agree with TRBD1. The CDR3 runs 14 residues. Germline values: CDR1 LNHDA, CDR2 SQIVND (reference sequence). CDR3 in DNA: TGTGCCATTAGTCCATGGGGGACAGGGGTGGGCTACACCTTC. Encoded protein: CAISPWGTGVGYTF.

As to this clonotype: Given a much more abundant clone one base away, this may be a read error. The chain carries TRBV6-2 or TRBV6-3 and TRBJ1-6; TRBD1 agrees at 8 bases. V lost 5 bases to trimming and J lost 7 bases; unmatched junction nucleotides: 10. This CDR3 region has 16 residues. CDR1 and CDR2 from the germline V gene are MNHEY and SVGEGT. This CDR3 is CASSDGRDRRNSPLHF. In DNA, the CDR3 is TGTGCCAGCAGTGACGGTAGGGACAGGAGGAATTCACCCCTCCACTTT.

This clonotype showed up many times. The J gene is TRBJ2-7, the V gene TRBV5-1; 7 nucleotides align to TRBD2. The ends lost 5 bases at V and 0 bases at J; junction bases unmatched: 8. This CDR3 has 15 amino acids. Germline CDR1 SGHRS, CDR2 YFSETQ. CDR3 nucleotide sequence: TGCGCCAGCAGGTGGGGCGGGAGCTCCTCCTACGAGCAGTACTTC. This encodes CASRWGGSSSYEQYF.

This clonotype was counted ten times or more. The CDR3 DNA reads TGCGCCAGCAGCTTGTGGTCAGGGGCGAACAATGAGCAGTTCTTC. As protein: CASSLWSGANNEQFF. The chain employs TRBV5-1 and TRBJ2-1; D possibly corresponds to TRBD1 (6 bases). This CDR3 has 15 residues. V lost 1 base to trimming and J lost 5 bases, with 13 bases between them. Germline CDR1 reads SGHRS; CDR2 reads YFSETQ.

The V gene is TRBV6-1, the J gene TRBJ2-7; 9 bases align to TRBD2. The germline gives CDR1 MNHNS, CDR2 SASEGT. With 5 bases clipped from V and 0 bases from J, the junction kept 11 bases outside the gene matches. The CDR3 totals 17 residues. DNA of the CDR3: TGTGCCAGCAGTCCCCGGGTTAGCGGGAGCATCTCCTACGAGCAGTACTTC. Translation: CASSPRVSGSISYEQYF.

This clonotype was counted many times. The rearrangement uses TRBV6-2 or TRBV6-3 and TRBJ1-2; D is perhaps TRBD1 (6 bases). V gave up 2 bases and J gave up 8 bases, with 18 bases separating them. The germline CDR1 and CDR2 sequences are MNHEY and SVGEGT. The CDR3 is 15 residues long. Here the CDR3 reads CASSYPSRGARGYTF. The CDR3 nucleotides are TGTGCCAGCAGTTACCCCTCCCGGGGGGCTCGGGGCTACACCTTC.

This clonotype has at least ten counts. This chain connects TRBV29-1 to TRBJ2-1, with TRBD1 matching 11 bases. The CDR3 length is 14 residues. CDR1 SQVTM and CDR2 ANQGSEA come from the germline V gene. Trimming removed 5 bases from V and 12 bases from J; junction bases left unmatched: 12. The CDR3 nucleotides are TGCAGCGTTTCGCCCGGGACAGGGGGGGCGGGGCAGTTCTTC. Amino acid sequence: CSVSPGTGGAGQFF.

This clonotype was counted ten times or more. This chain joins TRBV4-2 and TRBJ2-2, with D possibly TRBD1 on 6 matching bases. CDR3 length equals 16 residues. Trimming took off 1 base at V and 1 base at J, with 10 bases between the two ends. Per germline, CDR1 LGHNA and CDR2 YNFKEQ. The CDR3 loop is CASSQGRRGNTGELFF. The DNA for the CDR3 is TGTGCCAGCAGCCAAGGGCGCAGGGGGAACACCGGGGAGCTGTTTTTT.

In this sample, this clonotype turned up many times. The chain links TRBV7-2 to TRBJ1-2; a possible D gene is TRBD1 (6 bases). CDR1 and CDR2 (germline): SGHTA, FQGNSA. Trimming removed 1 base at V and 8 bases at J, with 14 bases between. The CDR3 has 14 amino acids. The CDR3 DNA reads TGTGCCAGCAGCTTAGAGCGGGGGGCGCGCGGCTACACCTTC. Translated: CASSLERGARGYTF.

This clonotype was picked up many times. The V call is TRBV20-1, the J call TRBJ2-7; TRBD2 matches 13 bases. V dropped 3 bases and J dropped 4; count of bases not matched to a gene: 15. Germline CDR1 reads DFQATT; CDR2 reads SNEGSKA (reference sequence). This CDR3 is built from 18 residues. As DNA, the CDR3 is TGCAGTGCTAGCGGGGGGACTAGCGGGACAGCCGGTGATTACGAGCAGTACTTC. As protein: CSASGGTSGTAGDYEQYF.

At least ten counts were recorded for this clonotype. The chain has TRBV27 and TRBJ2-7; D perhaps matches TRBD2 (6 bases). The CDR3 runs to 14 residues. Trimming removed 3 bases at V and 2 bases at J, with 11 bases between. Germline V gene lookup returns CDR1 MNHEY and CDR2 SMNVEV (reference sequence). CDR3 in amino acids: CASSFSGSTYEQYF. Written as DNA, the CDR3 is TGTGCCAGCAGTTTCAGCGGGTCGACCTACGAGCAGTACTTC.

The sample holds many counts of this clonotype. The gene calls are TRBV20-1 and TRBJ2-1; D is possibly TRBD2 (6 bases). Looked up from germline, CDR1 is DFQATT and CDR2 is SNEGSKA (reference sequence). Deletions cut 1 base from V and 10 bases from J, with 14 bases between. The CDR3 has 13 residues. The CDR3 sequence: CSARGASVREQFF. The CDR3 DNA is TGCAGTGCTAGAGGGGCTAGCGTTAGGGAGCAGTTCTTC.

Ten or more counts support this clonotype. V gene TRBV19 combines with J gene TRBJ2-1; TRBD1 matches 8 bases. V shed 6 bases, J shed 2 bases, and the junction held 9 bases outside the gene matches. The CDR3 has 16 residues. Germline assignment: CDR1 LNHDA and CDR2 SQIVND (reference sequence). CDR3 protein: CASSWTGPPTYNEQFF. CDR3 DNA: TGTGCCAGTAGCTGGACAGGGCCACCTACCTACAATGAGCAGTTCTTC.

The count of this clonotype is one. The genes are TRBV28 and TRBJ2-7; the D gene is possibly TRBD2 (5 bases). With 3 bases removed from V and 2 bases from J, the gap between germline ends came to 11 bases. The CDR3 covers 14 residues. Germline loops: CDR1 MDHEN, CDR2 SYDVKM. The CDR3 DNA follows: TGTGCCAGCAGTTTTTTCGGGAATCCCTACGAGCAGTACTTC. This codes for CASSFFGNPYEQYF.

The chain has TRBV12-3 or TRBV12-4 and TRBJ2-5; D is unresolved. This CDR3 contains 14 residues. Deletions cut 6 bases from V and 2 bases from J, with 13 bases between. The CDR3: CASSAQRQQETQYF. The CDR3 DNA sequence: TGTGCCAGCAGCGCCCAACGACAACAAGAGACCCAGTACTTC.

Ten or more counts support this clonotype. The genes are TRBV5-1 and TRBJ1-2; D is perhaps TRBD1 (6 bases). Germline V gene lookup returns CDR1 SGHRS and CDR2 YFSETQ. V lost 4 bases and J 6 bases, leaving 22 bases between the germline ends. The CDR3 runs 16 residues. The CDR3 loop is CASSPISNRELDGYTF. CDR3 nucleotides: TGCGCCAGCAGCCCAATCTCAAACAGGGAACTCGATGGCTACACCTTC. Looking up the rest from reference TRBV5-1 and TRBJ1-2 gives the full variable domain: KAGVTQTPRYLIKTRGQQVTLSCSPISGHRSVSWYQQTPGQGLQFLFEYFSETQRNKGNFPGRFSGRQFSNSRSEMNVSTLELGDSALYLCASSPISNRELDGYTFGSGTRLTVV.

The gene calls are TRBV6-5 and TRBJ2-5; the match to TRBD2 covers 13 bases. Germline CDR1 is MNHEY and CDR2 is SVGAGI. J was trimmed by 4 bases and V by 6 bases; bases with no gene match: 5. This CDR3 has 15 residues. The CDR3 sequence: CASRRTSGSVETQYF. For the CDR3, the DNA is TGTGCCAGCAGGCGGACTAGCGGGAGTGTAGAGACCCAGTACTTC.

This clonotype showed up just a few times. V gene TRBV20-1 combines with J gene TRBJ2-2; TRBD1 agrees at 9 bases. Germline V gene data show CDR1 as DFQATT and CDR2 as SNEGSKA (reference sequence). V lost 6 bases and J lost 3; bases outside the gene matches: 2. CDR3 length equals 13 residues. The CDR3 coding sequence is TGCAGTGCCGGGACAGGGTACACCGGGGAGCTGTTTTTT. Its protein product is CSAGTGYTGELFF.